This TCR beta chain was sequenced in a study of cytomegalovirus exposure and HLA in healthy donors. General study results and limits: Some public TCRs appeared in many individuals, while most sequences were rare. Highly shared sequence variants in one cluster were likely a sequencing artifact. Upon later analysis, TCR association rates were observed to vary by HLA locus, being highest for DRB1 and lowest for HLA-C.

A remark on this clone: Its antigen is undetermined.

The PCR used 60 Vbeta and 13 Jbeta primers. Per the original data handling: A later analysis tallied tens of millions of unique TCR beta chains, 10 million to 12 million of them shared. Data came from immunoSEQ multiplex PCR; TCRdb stores just in-frame clones and leaves some out. V, J and clone size derive from that table, while D and trimming were established from the DNA sequence. The table includes tens of thousands of clones, about 76% detected once. J lost 2 bases, V lost 4 bases, and 5 bases had no gene match. The CDR3 is 15 residues long. Per germline, CDR1 SGDLS and CDR2 YYNGEE. Sequences were obtained from PBMCs. The receptor was isolated from a woman aged 40 to 50 in good health and CMV-seropositive. The rearrangement links TRBV9 to TRBJ2-7; TRBD2 agrees at 11 bases. CDR3 nucleotides: TGTGCCAGCAGCACATTAGCGGGAGGGCCCTACGAGCAGTACTTC. Protein product: CASSTLAGGPYEQYF.